Presented here are 5 T cell receptor beta chains from one specimen sequenced in a study of Ad26.COV2.S vaccination and SARS-CoV-2 variants. Data came from immunoSEQ multiplex PCR; TCRdb stores just in-frame clones and leaves some out. The sample contains about 350,000 clones, about 90% of which appear only once. Sequenced here: peripheral blood, sampled after recovery from COVID-19. Source of these receptors: a human donor who had recovered from COVID-19.

The CDR3 loop is CASSQDRQGVENSPLHF. The DNA for the CDR3 is TGTGCCAGCAGCCAAGATCGGCAGGGTGTTGAAAATTCACCCCTCCACTTT. The V call is TRBV3-1 (or the pseudogene TRBV3-2), the J call TRBJ1-6, with a weak D call TRBD1 (5 bases). The V gene's germline CDR1 is LGHDT and CDR2 YNNKEL (reference sequence). This CDR3 comprises 17 residues. Trimming left V 0 bases short and J 7 bases short, with 16 bases between.

The chain links TRBV7-8 to TRBJ2-5; D remains unclear. Germline CDR1 is SGHVS and CDR2 is FQNEAQ. The CDR3 is 12 amino acids. V shed 4 bases and J shed 6 bases, with 9 bases lying between them. CDR3 in DNA: TGTGCCAGCAGCTCGTCCGAAAAGACCCAGTACTTC. This gives the protein CASSSSEKTQYF.

The V call is TRBV15, the J call TRBJ2-2, with unresolved D. Germline V lookup: CDR1 LNHNV, CDR2 YYDKDF (reference sequence). The CDR3 runs to 17 residues. The ends were cut back, 0 bases at V and 2 bases at J, with 13 bases in the middle. The CDR3 reads CATSRDGDTLNTGELFF. DNA for the CDR3: TGTGCCACCAGCAGAGATGGAGACACCCTTAACACCGGGGAGCTGTTTTTT.

The chain couples TRBV10-3 to TRBJ1-6, with 10 bases lining up with TRBD1. From germline, CDR1 is ENHRY and CDR2 SYGVKD. Trimming took 6 bases from V and 10 from J; bases not matched to a gene: 12. This CDR3 is built from 16 residues. The CDR3 region has the DNA TGTGCCATCAGCTCGGGGGACAGGGGTGTAGGGTCACCCCTCCACTTT. It encodes CAISSGDRGVGSPLHF.

This chain links TRBV7-9 with TRBJ2-6, with D maybe TRBD2 (7 bases). Germline lookup yields CDR1 SEHNR and CDR2 FQNEAQ (reference sequence). The CDR3 is 19 residues long. Trimming removed 7 bases from V and 0 bases from J, with 22 bases in between. The CDR3 DNA follows: TGTGCCAGCACTAGGACTAGGGGGGGATCGAGCTCTGGGGCCAACGTCCTGACTTTC. Translated: CASTRTRGGSSSGANVLTF.